Given below is one T cell receptor (beta chain) in context. This specimen comes from a study of T cell responses to AZD1222 COVID-19 vaccine. CDR1 and CDR2 from the germline V gene are SGHRS and YFSETQ. The CDR3 runs 16 residues. The V end lost 4 bases, the J end lost 8 bases, and 21 bases lay between the germline ends. Libraries were prepared by immunoSEQ multiplex PCR; TCRdb keeps only in-frame clonotypes and omits some of them. Altogether approximately 100,000 clones are present, about 92% being singletons, with the ten largest covering about 1.2%. Here the sequenced sample was peripheral blood, taken on day 0 of AZD1222 vaccination. This receptor was taken from an adult in good health. The chain uses TRBV5-1 and TRBJ1-4, with D perhaps TRBD1 (6 bases). CDR3 nucleotide sequence: TGCGCCAGCAGCCTTTCGGCCACAGGGCTCGTGGAAAAACTGTTTTTT. Amino acids: CASSLSATGLVEKLFF.